The clone carrying this T cell receptor (beta chain) was seen many times. Antigen unknown. The source of the sample is a study of regulatory T cells in long-lasting Graves disease. Deletions cut 6 bases from V and 6 bases from J, with 9 bases between. This CDR3 spans 12 amino acids. CDR1 is SNHLY and CDR2 is FYNNEI in the germline V gene. Study observations and caveats: Persistent disease was associated with favored TRBV28 usage and with favored use of TRBJ1-2 and TRBJ2-5. For persistent Graves' patients, TCR diversity was lower than for newly diagnosed ones.

Time point meaning: newly diagnosed GD, antithyroid drugs for less than 3 months. Preparation of the TCR library used RNA extracted from PBMCs. All patients originated from an endocrinology department located in Xi'an, China. CDR3 regions were amplified by Arm-PCR using iRepertoire HTBI primers to build TCR beta libraries. Via MiXCR, TCRdb re-called the multiplex PCR reads, giving one row per CDR3 protein. The data contain about 540,000 distinct CDR3 sequences, around an eighth of them singletons. These same records also appear under a second study, on T cells in Graves' hyperthyroidism and ophthalmopathy. That study adds: Patients aged 18 to 65 had newly diagnosed hyperthyroidism of under 2 months' duration.

The clonotype originates from a man aged 25 to 40 with Graves disease. Here the sequenced sample was peripheral blood mononuclear cells (PBMCs), taken at new diagnosis, from a patient treated with antithyroid drugs. The chain employs TRBV2 and TRBJ2-1; a weak D match, TRBD2 (5 bases). The CDR3 DNA is TGTGCCAGCAGGGACTGGACCAATGAGCAGTTCTTC. It yields the protein CASRDWTNEQFF. Using reference TRBV2 and TRBJ2-1 for the parts outside the CDR3, the full variable domain is EPEVTQTPSHQVTQMGQEVILRCVPISNHLYFYWYRQILGQKVEFLVSFYNNEISEKSEIFDDQFSVERPDGSNFTLKIRSTKLEDSAMYFCASRDWTNEQFFGPGTRLTVL.